The rows below give T cell receptor beta chains drawn from one sample of a study of blood T cell repertoires in COVID-19. Libraries were prepared by immunoSEQ multiplex PCR; TCRdb keeps only in-frame clonotypes and omits some of them. The top ten clones hold about a sixth of a sample with about 110,000 clones, 75% to 80% of them seen once. The material sequenced was peripheral blood. These receptors came from a woman aged 80 or over with active or convalescent COVID-19. Each CDR3 is given with its conserved first and last residue. Fields, in order: clone size, J gene, V gene, D gene, CDR3 DNA, CDR3 protein. The D gene is left open where the match is weak. Not all rows give a size; the values are once, few, many and, for expanded clones, a class.

NA TRBJ1-4 TRBV5-1 TRBD1 TGCGCCAGCAGCTTCCGGGACAGGGGGAATAATGAAAAACTGTTTTTT CASSFRDRGNNEKLFF
NA TRBJ2-2 TRBV5-1 TRBD2 TGCGCCAGCAGTGCGGGAGATTATTGGGCCGGGGAGCTGTTTTTT CASSAGDYWAGELFF
NA TRBJ1-5 TRBV29-1 TRBD1 TGCAGCGTTGGACAGGGGGATCAGCCCCAGCATTTT CSVGQGDQPQHF
NA TRBJ1-1 TRBV2 NA TGTGCCAGCAGGGGCCTGACAGCGGGGAACACTGAAGCTTTCTTT CASRGLTAGNTEAFF
NA TRBJ2-7 TRBV7-3 NA TGTGCCAGCAGCCCCTGGAGGTCCGATCCCTACGAGCAGTACTTC CASSPWRSDPYEQYF
NA TRBJ2-1 TRBV27 NA TGTGCCAGCAGTTTGGCGGGTTACTACAATGAGCAGTTCTTC CASSLAGYYNEQFF
NA TRBJ2-7 TRBV27 TRBD1 TGTGCCAGCAGTCCGACAGGGAGCTCCTACGAGCAGTACTTC CASSPTGSSYEQYF
NA TRBJ1-2 TRBV3-1/TRBV3-2 NA TGTGCCAGCAGCCAAAGGAGGACCAGTACGCGTGGCTACACCTTC CASSQRRTSTRGYTF
NA TRBJ2-1 TRBV18 TRBD1 TGTGCCAGCTCACCAGGACAGGTTTCTGAGCAGTTCTTC CASSPGQVSEQFF
NA TRBJ1-1 TRBV9 TRBD1 TGTGCCAGCAGCCGCTCCGACCTGACAGGGATCACTGAAGCTTTCTTT CASSRSDLTGITEAFF
NA TRBJ1-6 TRBV3-1/TRBV3-2 NA TGTGCCAGCAGTCGGACAGTTCATAATTCACCCCTCCACTTT CASSRTVHNSPLHF
NA TRBJ2-3 TRBV5-1 NA TGCGCCAGCAGCTTAGGTTGGCTTGCGGGCGAATTCGGTACGCAGTATTTT CASSLGWLAGEFGTQYF
once TRBJ2-7 TRBV29-1 NA TGCAGCGTTGCCGCGACTGTGACCTACGAGCAGTACTTC CSVAATVTYEQYF
NA TRBJ2-7 TRBV2 NA TGTGCCAGCAGTGAAAGGCAGGCATACGAGCAGTACTTC CASSERQAYEQYF
NA TRBJ2-1 TRBV5-1 TRBD2 TGCGCCAGCAGAACGAGTGGGACTAGCGGGACCGATGAGCAGTTCTTC CASRTSGTSGTDEQFF
few TRBJ2-5 TRBV4-1 TRBD2 TGCGCCAGCAGCCCTGATAGCGGGAGTCCCCCCCAGTACTTC CASSPDSGSPPQYF
NA TRBJ1-3 TRBV28 TRBD1 TGTGCCAGCAGCGACTTAATGACAGGGTTCTACTCTGGAAACACCATATATTTT CASSDLMTGFYSGNTIYF
once TRBJ2-3 TRBV27 NA TGTGCCAGCAGTGGATACCGGGGTACGCAGTATTTT CASSGYRGTQYF
NA TRBJ1-1 TRBV2 TRBD1 TGTGCCAGCAGTGAACCCTCGGACAGGGAAAAGAACACTGAAGCTTTCTTT CASSEPSDREKNTEAFF
NA TRBJ2-1 TRBV7-3 TRBD2 TGTGCCAGCAGCCCCCAAGGATTGCGGGAGGCAAACAATGAGCAGTTCTTC CASSPQGLREANNEQFF
NA TRBJ2-5 TRBV5-8 TRBD2 TGTGCCAGCAGCTTATTCGGACTAGCGGCCCAAGAGACCCAGTACTTC CASSLFGLAAQETQYF
once TRBJ2-2 TRBV3-1/TRBV3-2 TRBD2 TGTGCCAGCAGCCAATGGACTAGCGGGAGACCCCCGAACACCGGGGAGCTGTTTTTT CASSQWTSGRPPNTGELFF
NA TRBJ1-2 TRBV6-1 NA TGTGCCAGCAGTGAAGGCAGGGCCCTTAACTATGGCTACACCTTC CASSEGRALNYGYTF
NA TRBJ1-4 TRBV7-8 TRBD1 TGTGCCAGCAGCCGAACCGGGACAGGGTTAACGAAACTGTTTTTT CASSRTGTGLTKLFF
NA TRBJ1-2 TRBV6-5 NA TGTGCCAGCATCTCCTACAGGGTTAACTATGGCTACACCTTC CASISYRVNYGYTF
NA TRBJ1-4 TRBV10-3 TRBD1 TGTGCCACCTCGGTCACGGGACAGGGGAAAGAAAAACTGTTTTTT CATSVTGQGKEKLFF
NA TRBJ1-5 TRBV19 TRBD1 TGTGCCAGTAGGCGGGACAGGGACATAAGGCCCCAGCATTTT CASRRDRDIRPQHF
NA TRBJ2-3 TRBV18 TRBD2 TGTGCCAGCTCACCACCCGGAGCGGGAGTAAGACCCGCAGATACGCAGTATTTT CASSPPGAGVRPADTQYF